Sequencing of this TCR beta chain was carried out in a study of control samples from healthy donors and cancer patients. Profiling relied on immunoSEQ multiplex PCR, and the TCRdb table lists in-frame clones only, not all of them. The table has tens of thousands of clones, about 86% seen once; the top ten hold over 2.5%. CDR3 length equals 14 residues. Trimming took 2 bases from V and 0 from J, leaving 7 bases between them. Germline CDR1 reads SNHLY; CDR2 reads FYNNEI. The clonotype was recovered from a woman aged 45 to 65 with lung cancer. Sequences were obtained from PBMCs. The rearrangement uses TRBV2 and TRBJ1-2; tentatively, D is TRBD1 (5 bases). The DNA of the CDR3 is TGTGCCAGCAGTGAAAGGGGAGCTAACTATGGCTACACCTTC. This codes for CASSERGANYGYTF.